One sample yielded the 22 T cell receptor beta chains listed below, sequenced in a study of post-analysis software for immune sequencing data. The study, taken as a whole, reports: TRBV5-6, TRBV5-1 and TRBV20-1 belonged to a set of about five TRBV segments that were more frequent in patients than controls.

Their antigens are not known. Prepared libraries of TCR beta cDNA carried unique molecular identifiers. A single record per CDR3 protein comes from TCRdb applying MiXCR to the PCR reads. Of fewer than 900,000 distinct CDR3 sequences in the sample, roughly 50% are singletons; the top ten hold roughly 5%. The source material was blood. The receptors originated from a girl between 10 and 17 years old with multiple sclerosis.

This clonotype occurred a few times. The CDR3: CATRARVYNEQFF. The CDR3 nucleotides are TGTGCCACCAGGGCTAGGGTTTACAATGAGCAGTTCTTC. This chain connects TRBV28 to TRBJ2-1, with D perhaps matching TRBD1 (5 bases). The CDR3 spans 13 residues. Trimming pared 10 bases from V and 4 bases from J, leaving 14 bases between. Per the germline V gene, CDR1 is MDHEN and CDR2 is SYDVKM.

The CDR3 reads CASSEAGPAVWTDTQYF. For the CDR3, the DNA is TGTGCCAGCAGTGAAGCGGGACCCGCTGTTTGGACAGATACGCAGTATTTT. The chain employs TRBV6-1 and TRBJ2-3; D may correspond to TRBD1 or TRBD2 (5 bases each). CDR3 length equals 17 residues. V was trimmed by 0 bases and J by 3 bases, leaving 16 bases between them. Germline V CDR1 and CDR2: MNHNS, SASEGT.

This clonotype was observed once. J is TRBJ2-1 and V is TRBV14; TRBD2 aligns across 10 bases. J lost 2 bases, V lost 3 bases, and 7 bases had no gene match. The V gene's germline CDR1 is SGHDN and CDR2 FVKESK. The CDR3 has 17 amino acids. The CDR3 reads CASSQTSGRVTYNEQFF. The CDR3 DNA reads as TGTGCCAGCAGCCAGACCAGCGGGAGGGTAACCTACAATGAGCAGTTCTTC.

The chain joins TRBV7-9 to TRBJ2-7; the match to TRBD2 covers 9 bases. The junction had 5 bases not matched to a gene; V was cut back by 4 bases and J by 4 bases. Germline lookup yields CDR1 SEHNR and CDR2 FQNEAQ (reference sequence). The CDR3 sequence is 14 residues long. The chain's CDR3 is CASSSTSGPYEQYF. CDR3 DNA sequence: TGTGCCAGCAGCTCTACTAGCGGGCCATACGAGCAGTACTTC.

V usage is TRBV6-6 and J usage is TRBJ2-1; the match to TRBD1 covers 9 bases. Germline assignment: CDR1 MNHNY and CDR2 SVGAGI (reference sequence). The CDR3 covers 15 residues. The J segment lost 7 bases and the V segment lost 0 bases, leaving 4 bases of the junction unmatched. The CDR3 sequence is CASSYSTGTGNEQFF. CDR3 nucleotide sequence: TGTGCCAGCAGTTACTCAACCGGGACAGGGAATGAGCAGTTCTTC.

The rearrangement uses TRBV2 and TRBJ1-5; unclear D gene. The CDR3 is made up of 14 amino acids. Trimming stripped 3 bases from V and 2 bases from J, with 8 bases between. The germline gives CDR1 SNHLY, CDR2 FYNNEI. Written as DNA, the CDR3 is TGTGCCAGCAGTGACGACAAAGGCAATCAGCCCCAGCATTTT. Translated, it gives CASSDDKGNQPQHF.

V and J are TRBV7-2 and TRBJ1-6; the match to TRBD1 covers 10 bases. Germline V gene sequence: CDR1 SGHTA, CDR2 FQGNSA. This CDR3 is 16 amino acids long. V trimming: 3 bases; J trimming: 8 bases; junction bases outside the gene matches: 7. The CDR3 region is CASSFSSGTGDSPLHF. Here the CDR3 DNA reads TGTGCCAGCAGCTTTTCCTCCGGGACAGGGGATTCACCCCTCCACTTT.

The V gene is TRBV12-3 or TRBV12-4, the J gene TRBJ1-5; D unclear. The CDR3 is 14 residues long. Trimming shortened V by 6 bases and J by 6 bases, and 15 bases separated the two germline ends. The CDR3 DNA follows: TGTGCCAGCAGCCCCGGGCCGTCAAGTCAGCCCCAGCATTTT. Translating it yields CASSPGPSSQPQHF.

As to this clonotype: Germline and junction disagree at one end, which may indicate a read error. The genes are TRBV2 and TRBJ2-3; the match to TRBD2 covers 10 bases. The CDR3 is made up of 15 amino acids. In germline, CDR1 is SNHLY, CDR2 FYNNEI. CDR3 loop: CASNEAGGETDTQYF. The CDR3 bases are TGTGCCAGCAATGAAGCGGGAGGGGAAACAGATACGCAGTATTTT.

This sequence joins TRBV5-4 and TRBJ1-2; TRBD1 is a possible D gene (6 bases). The CDR3 loop spans 14 amino acids. Germline-derived CDR1 and CDR2 are SGHNT and YYREEE (reference sequence). Trimming shortened V by 0 bases and J by 8 bases, and 14 bases separated the two germline ends. The CDR3 region is CASSLDSGVGGYTF. Written as DNA, the CDR3 is TGTGCCAGCAGCTTGGATTCAGGGGTTGGCGGCTACACCTTC.

This chain links TRBV14 with TRBJ2-7, with no clear D. Germline values: CDR1 SGHDN, CDR2 FVKESK. The V gene lost 4 bases and the J gene lost 4 bases, with 14 bases spanning the gap. CDR3 length equals 14 residues. CDR3 protein: CASSLNHVGYEQYF. DNA of the CDR3: TGTGCCAGCAGCCTCAACCACGTGGGGTACGAGCAGTACTTC.

This clonotype was found a few times. The chain is built from TRBV4-1 and TRBJ2-7; D possibly corresponds to TRBD2 (6 bases). The DNA end favors TRBJ2-5, so the J call may be wrong. The CDR3 has 14 amino acids. CDR1 and CDR2 (germline): MGHRA, YSYEKL. The CDR3 DNA sequence: TGCGCCAGCAGCCGGGACTCTTATTCGGAGACCCAGTACTTC. Translation gives CASSRDSYSETQYF.

The chain is built from TRBV6-9 and TRBJ2-3; 12 bases are shared with TRBD1. The CDR3 runs to 18 residues. Germline loops: CDR1 MNHGY, CDR2 SVAAGI. After removal of 4 bases from V and 2 bases from J, the junction contained 10 bases not matched to a gene. CDR3 DNA: TGTGCCAGCAGTTTTGGGACAGGGGGCCTTACGACCACAGATACGCAGTATTTT. Amino acid sequence: CASSFGTGGLTTTDTQYF.

The chain carries TRBV5-1 and TRBJ2-1, with D possibly matching TRBD2 (5 bases). Per the germline V gene, CDR1 is SGHRS and CDR2 is YFSETQ. The V end was cut by 6 bases, the J end by 2 bases, with 18 bases between. The length of the CDR3 is 16 residues. This CDR3 is CASMVRTSGPYNEQFF. DNA of the CDR3: TGCGCCAGCATGGTTAGGACTTCGGGCCCCTACAATGAGCAGTTCTTC.

The J gene is TRBJ2-1, the V gene TRBV6-2 or TRBV6-3; a possible D gene is TRBD2 (5 bases). CDR3 size: 14 residues. The germline V and J ends were trimmed by 10 bases and 7 bases, with 20 bases remaining between them. CDR1 and CDR2 from the germline V gene are MNHEY and SVGEGT. The chain's CDR3 is CATGLLRSVNEQFF. The CDR3 DNA reads as TGTGCCACCGGACTCTTGAGGTCCGTAAATGAGCAGTTCTTC.

This chain links TRBV12-3 or TRBV12-4 with TRBJ2-1, with TRBD2 matching 14 bases. The CDR3 runs 15 residues. The junction had 6 bases not matched to a gene; V was cut back by 8 bases and J by 6 bases. The CDR3 region has the DNA TGTGCCAGCGGGGCCGGGACTAGCGGGAGCAATGAGCAGTTCTTC. Translating gives CASGAGTSGSNEQFF.

The chain employs TRBV12-3 or TRBV12-4 and TRBJ2-7; tentative D call: TRBD2 (6 bases). Trimming stripped 5 bases from V and 3 bases from J, with 14 bases between. The CDR3 runs 14 residues. DNA for the CDR3: TGTGCCAGCAGTGGTGGGGAGGAGGGCTACGAGCAGTACTTC. Its protein product is CASSGGEEGYEQYF.

The J gene is TRBJ2-5, the V gene TRBV5-1; D perhaps matches TRBD2 (5 bases). The J call may be incorrect, as the DNA end agrees better with TRBJ2-7. The CDR3 runs 14 residues. Germline values: CDR1 SGHRS, CDR2 YFSETQ. The DNA for the CDR3 is TGCGCCAGCAGCCTTGAGGGCAGGTCTGGCGAGCAGTACTTC. This codes for CASSLEGRSGEQYF.

The rearrangement links TRBV7-3 to TRBJ2-5; tentative D call: TRBD2 (5 bases). CDR3 size: 15 residues. Trimming took 5 bases from V and 5 from J, leaving 18 bases between them. Germline assignment: CDR1 SGHTA and CDR2 FQGTGA. The CDR3 DNA reads as TGTGCCAGCAGCCAGAGGGTGGGGTTAGGTGAGACCCAGTACTTC. It specifies CASSQRVGLGETQYF.

This clonotype turned up a few times. J is TRBJ1-2 and V is TRBV29-1; 9 bases line up with TRBD1. Germline V gene sequence: CDR1 SQVTM, CDR2 ANQGSEA. V trimming: 7 bases; J trimming: 4 bases; junction bases outside the gene matches: 13. The CDR3 totals 15 residues. CDR3 residues: CSAWVNRGLSYGYTF. The CDR3 region has the DNA TGCAGCGCTTGGGTAAACAGGGGGCTGAGCTATGGCTACACCTTC.

This clonotype has a handful of counts. This chain joins TRBV7-2 and TRBJ2-5, with 13 bases lining up with TRBD2. CDR3 length: 14 residues. The J segment lost 13 bases and the V segment lost 5 bases, leaving 10 bases of the junction unmatched. Germline values: CDR1 SGHTA, CDR2 FQGNSA. CDR3 protein: CASSLGTSGKGGYF. CDR3 nucleotides: TGTGCCAGCAGCCTCGGGACTAGCGGGAAAGGGGGGTACTTC. The full variable domain, its missing parts supplied by reference TRBV7-2 and TRBJ2-5, is GAGVSQSPSNKVTEKGKDVELRCDPISGHTALYWYRQSLGQGLEFLIYFQGNSAPDKSGLPSDRFSAERTGGSVSTLTIQRTQQEDSAVYLCASSLGTSGKGGYFGPGTRLLVL.

In DNA, the CDR3 is TGTGCCAGCAGCTTAGGTTCGGGACAGGGGGTTGTGAACACTGAAGCTTTCTTT. This gives the protein CASSLGSGQGVVNTEAFF. The chain couples TRBV7-8 to TRBJ1-1; TRBD1 matches at 11 bases. V lost 1 base and J lost 0; bases outside the gene matches: 7. The CDR3 length is 18 residues. Germline values: CDR1 SGHVS, CDR2 FQNEAQ.